The T cell receptor (beta chain) described here comes from a study of CD4 and CD8 cells across lung adenocarcinoma regions. Each CDR3 protein gets one entry after TCRdb re-called the PCR reads with MiXCR. This sample yields around 5,100 distinct CDR3 sequences, of which around 49% are seen a single time; roughly 87% belongs to the top ten. This CDR3 has 14 residues. Germline CDR1 ENHRY, CDR2 SYGVKD. Donors had localized lung adenocarcinoma, a non-small cell lung cancer. This receptor was taken from a male donor with lung adenocarcinoma. The CD4 and CD8 labels of this study may be unreliable. Material: CD8+ T cells from the margin of a lung tumor. This sequence joins TRBV10-3 and TRBJ2-3, with D perhaps being TRBD1 or TRBD2 (6 bases each). CDR3 in DNA: TGTGCGGGCAACGGGGGCCCGAACCAAGAGACGCAGTATTTT. As protein: CAGNGGPNQETQYF.